This entry lists 13 T cell receptor beta chains sequenced from one sample in a study of shared clonotypes between healthy human individuals. This table comes from immunoSEQ multiplex PCR, and its TCRdb copy is limited to in-frame clones, with some not included. This sample has about 230,000 clones; 65% occur once, and the top ten carry over 8.5%. Input material: memory CD4+ T cells sorted from blood. Subset of the sample: CD45RA-negative fraction. Every receptor here comes from a man aged 25 to 40 in good health.

This clone was detected a few times. The rearrangement joins TRBV5-6 to TRBJ2-2; TRBD1 agrees at 9 bases. The V segment lost 4 bases and the J segment 5 bases; nucleotides outside the gene matches: 6. CDR1 is SGHDT and CDR2 is YYEEEE in the germline V gene. The CDR3 contains 15 residues. The CDR3 DNA reads TGTGCCAGCAGCATTATAGGACAGGGGACCGGGGAGCTGTTTTTT. This sequence encodes CASSIIGQGTGELFF.

The V gene is TRBV5-6, the J gene TRBJ2-7; D call uncertain. Per germline, CDR1 SGHDT and CDR2 YYEEEE. Trimming took off 4 bases at V and 7 bases at J, with 24 bases between the two ends. The CDR3 has 16 amino acids. The CDR3 sequence is CASSLTAANIFREQYF. CDR3 DNA: TGTGCCAGCAGCCTGACGGCCGCGAACATATTCCGGGAGCAGTACTTC.

The chain joins TRBV6-5 to TRBJ2-5, with D perhaps matching TRBD1 (6 bases). CDR3 length: 12 residues. With 8 bases removed from V and 7 bases from J, the gap between germline ends came to 14 bases. Germline assignment: CDR1 MNHEY and CDR2 SVGAGI. As DNA, the CDR3 is TGTGCCAGCGTGGAGGAAGGGGGGACCCAGTACTTC. Residues: CASVEEGGTQYF.

The genes are TRBV9 and TRBJ2-2; 9 bases align to TRBD1. V lost 4 bases and J lost 7; bases outside the gene matches: 5. The CDR3 spans 14 residues. The V gene's germline CDR1 is SGDLS and CDR2 YYNGEE. CDR3 protein: CASSFRDRVGELFF. The CDR3 DNA reads as TGTGCCAGCAGCTTTCGGGACAGGGTCGGGGAGCTGTTTTTT.

The chain couples TRBV2 to TRBJ1-5, with D possibly being TRBD1 (5 bases). V dropped 9 bases and J dropped 6 bases, with 15 bases sitting between them. Germline values: CDR1 SNHLY, CDR2 FYNNEI. The CDR3 extends over 13 amino acids. The CDR3 nucleotides are TGTGCCAGTATGCCGGGGGGGGGTCAGCCCCAGCATTTT. Translated, it gives CASMPGGGQPQHF.

V usage is TRBV11-3 and J usage is TRBJ2-1, with D uncertain. CDR3 length equals 14 residues. The ends were cut back, 3 bases at V and 7 bases at J, with 13 bases in the middle. The germline CDR1 and CDR2 sequences are SGHNT and YENEEA. The CDR3: CASSLIGPSNEQFF. CDR3 coding DNA: TGTGCCAGCAGCTTGATAGGGCCTTCGAATGAGCAGTTCTTC.

This chain connects TRBV11-2 to TRBJ1-4, with unresolved D. Germline assignment: CDR1 SGHAT and CDR2 FQNNGV. CDR3 length: 14 amino acids. Deletions cut 0 bases from V and 8 bases from J, with 10 bases between. CDR3 protein: CASSLDSTSEKLFF. CDR3 DNA: TGTGCCAGCAGCTTAGACAGCACCTCCGAAAAACTGTTTTTT.

This clone was counted a few times. The J gene is TRBJ2-5, the V gene TRBV5-3; maybe TRBD1 (5 bases). TRBV5-3 is known as an ORF, though its function is uncertain. V was trimmed by 2 bases and J by 2 bases, leaving 10 bases between them. The CDR3 is 14 residues long. The CDR3 bases are TGTGCCAGAAGCTTTGCGGACAAGCAAGAGACCCAGTACTTC. Its protein product is CARSFADKQETQYF.

The V and J genes are TRBV5-1 and TRBJ2-3; perhaps TRBD2 as D (6 bases). Per germline, CDR1 SGHRS and CDR2 YFSETQ. The V gene lost 7 bases and the J gene lost 4 bases, with 13 bases spanning the gap. The CDR3 has 13 residues. The CDR3 sequence: CASGSEGSDTQYF. CDR3 DNA sequence: TGCGCCAGCGGGTCGGAGGGGTCAGATACGCAGTATTTT.

V usage is TRBV7-7 and J usage is TRBJ2-1; no clear D. The ends were cut back, 5 bases at V and 7 bases at J, with 12 bases in the middle. CDR1 is SSHAT, CDR2 FNYEAQ, per germline (reference sequence). The CDR3 consists of 13 residues. The CDR3 DNA follows: TGTGCCAGCAGCCATACGCCGATAAATGAGCAGTTCTTC. Protein: CASSHTPINEQFF.

V and J are TRBV7-9 and TRBJ2-7; 7 bases align to TRBD1. Germline V CDR1 and CDR2: SEHNR, FQNEAQ (reference sequence). Trimming removed 7 bases from V and 0 bases from J; junction bases left unmatched: 6. CDR3 length: 14 residues. The CDR3 loop is CASTGGQVSYEQYF. DNA of the CDR3: TGTGCCAGCACCGGAGGACAGGTCTCCTACGAGCAGTACTTC. Looking up the rest from reference TRBV7-9 and TRBJ2-7 gives the full variable domain: DTGVSQNPRHKITKRGQNVTFRCDPISEHNRLYWYRQTLGQGPEFLTYFQNEAQLEKSRLLSDRFSAERPKGSFSTLEIQRTEQGDSAMYLCASTGGQVSYEQYFGPGTRLTVT.

This clone was detected a few times. This CDR3 is also generated by other DNA sequences in the sample. The rearrangement joins TRBV5-1 to TRBJ2-1; D gene unclear. The CDR3 extends over 13 amino acids. V lost 0 bases to trimming and J lost 5 bases, with 6 bases between them. Per germline, CDR1 SGHRS and CDR2 YFSETQ. CDR3 sequence (DNA): TGCGCCAGCAGCTTGGACAGAAACAATGAGCAGTTCTTC. It encodes CASSLDRNNEQFF.

Details on this clone: The same CDR3 can be traced to other DNA sequences in this sample. The chain recombines TRBV29-1 with TRBJ2-5; D remains ambiguous. Trimming shortened V by 0 bases and J by 3 bases, and 2 bases separated the two germline ends. This CDR3 comprises 11 residues. Germline CDR1 reads SQVTM; CDR2 reads ANQGSEA. CDR3 residues: CSVEEEETQYF. The CDR3 nucleotides read TGCAGCGTTGAAGAGGAAGAGACCCAGTACTTC.